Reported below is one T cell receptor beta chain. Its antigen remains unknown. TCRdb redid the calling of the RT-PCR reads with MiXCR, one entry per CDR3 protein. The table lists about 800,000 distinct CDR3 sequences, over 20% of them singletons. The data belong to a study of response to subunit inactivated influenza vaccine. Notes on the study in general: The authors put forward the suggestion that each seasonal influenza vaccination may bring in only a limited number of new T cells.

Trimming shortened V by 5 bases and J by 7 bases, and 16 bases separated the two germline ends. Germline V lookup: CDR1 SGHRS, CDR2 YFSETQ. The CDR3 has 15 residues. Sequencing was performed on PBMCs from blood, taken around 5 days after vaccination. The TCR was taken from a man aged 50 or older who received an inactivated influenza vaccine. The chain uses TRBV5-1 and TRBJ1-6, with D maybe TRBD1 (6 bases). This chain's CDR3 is CASRTSQGWNSPLHF. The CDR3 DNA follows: TGCGCCAGCAGGACATCTCAGGGGTGGAATTCACCCCTCCACTTT.